This entry concerns a single T cell receptor beta chain. Its antigen is as yet unknown. V gave up 4 bases and J gave up 2 bases; unmatched junction bases: 7. Germline V CDR1 and CDR2: LNHDA, SQIVND (reference sequence). The CDR3 sequence is 16 residues long. The source of the sample is a study of cytomegalovirus exposure and HLA in healthy donors. PCR used 60 Vbeta primers and 13 Jbeta primers. Sequencing used immunoSEQ multiplex PCR; TCRdb keeps in-frame clones, though not all of them. This sample has 55,000 to 70,000 clones, with roughly 75% found just once. Study outcomes and limitations: Several of the most significant clusters were apparently associated with common viral pathogens in a later analysis. Three CMV-associated chains were confirmed in vitro to be specific for CMV antigens.

The source material was PBMCs. This TCR derives from a woman aged 25 to 39 in good health and CMV-seronegative. The V gene is TRBV19, the J gene TRBJ1-1, with 10 bases fitting TRBD1. DNA of the CDR3: TGTGCCAGTAGTACGGGACAGGGGAGGGTAAACACTGAAGCTTTCTTT. Its translation: CASSTGQGRVNTEAFF.